What follows are 5 T cell receptor beta chains derived from one specimen sequenced in a study of beta chain features in type 1 diabetes. Expressed TCRB transcripts were sequenced because the entire RNA isolate underwent reverse transcription. Some clones are missing from TCRdb's copy, which holds only in-frame ones; the method was immunoSEQ multiplex PCR. The data show 330,000 or so clones, roughly 15% seen once. Material for sequencing was central memory CD4+ T cells from blood. These receptors came from a man aged 25-45 years in good health.

The chain couples TRBV7-2 to TRBJ1-1; 8 nucleotides match TRBD1. CDR3 size: 16 residues. CDR1 and CDR2 (germline): SGHTA, FQGNSA. V lost 2 bases and J lost 1; bases outside the gene matches: 6. CDR3 nucleotides: TGTGCCAGCAGCTTATACGGGACAGGAAAGAACACTGAAGCTTTCTTT. It specifies CASSLYGTGKNTEAFF.

The rearrangement joins TRBV14 to TRBJ2-6, with D possibly being TRBD1 (7 bases). CDR3 length: 18 residues. Per the germline V gene, CDR1 is SGHDN and CDR2 is FVKESK. The germline V and J ends were trimmed by 6 bases and 1 base, with 19 bases remaining between them. CDR3 sequence reads: CASSLWAGGISGANVLTF. CDR3 sequence (DNA): TGTGCCAGCAGTCTCTGGGCAGGGGGGATATCTGGGGCCAACGTCCTGACTTTC.

This clone was counted a few times. This chain joins TRBV30 and TRBJ2-2; D gene uncertain. The CDR3 sequence is 15 residues long. The ends were cut back, 2 bases at V and 4 bases at J, with 14 bases in the middle. Looked up from germline, CDR1 is GTSNPN and CDR2 is SVGIG (reference sequence). Here the CDR3 reads CAWSYYSSPTGELFF. The CDR3 DNA sequence: TGTGCCTGGAGTTACTACTCCTCGCCCACCGGGGAGCTGTTTTTT.

V gene TRBV29-1 combines with J gene TRBJ2-1; no firm D call. CDR1 and CDR2 (germline): SQVTM, ANQGSEA. This CDR3 spans 14 amino acids. Trimming removed 7 bases at V and 0 bases at J, with 13 bases between. CDR3 region: CSAWQASSYNEQFF. The CDR3 DNA reads TGCAGCGCCTGGCAGGCAAGCTCCTACAATGAGCAGTTCTTC.

The rearrangement joins TRBV18 to TRBJ1-1, with TRBD1 identical over 9 bases. The V gene end was trimmed by 4 bases and the J gene end by 1 base; junction bases not matched to a gene: 7. Germline CDR1 KGHSH, CDR2 LQKENI. This CDR3 is 16 amino acids long. The CDR3 loop reads CASSRTSQGANTEAFF. The CDR3 nucleotides read TGTGCCAGCTCACGAACCTCACAGGGGGCGAACACTGAAGCTTTCTTT.